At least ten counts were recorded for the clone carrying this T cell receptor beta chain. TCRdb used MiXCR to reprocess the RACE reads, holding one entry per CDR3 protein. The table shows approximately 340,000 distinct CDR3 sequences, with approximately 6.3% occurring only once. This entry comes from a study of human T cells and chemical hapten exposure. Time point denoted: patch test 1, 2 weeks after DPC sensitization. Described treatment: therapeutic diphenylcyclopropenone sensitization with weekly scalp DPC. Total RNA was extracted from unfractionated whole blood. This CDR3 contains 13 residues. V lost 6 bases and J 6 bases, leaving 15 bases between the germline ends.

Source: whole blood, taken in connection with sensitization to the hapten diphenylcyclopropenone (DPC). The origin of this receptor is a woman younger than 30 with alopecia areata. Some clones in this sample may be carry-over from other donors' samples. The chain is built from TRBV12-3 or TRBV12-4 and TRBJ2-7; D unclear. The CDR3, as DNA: TGTGCCAGCAGCGACACGAGCAGTGGCGAGCAGTACTTC. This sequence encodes CASSDTSSGEQYF.